The 30 T cell receptor beta chains listed next were all sequenced from one sample in a study of naive and memory T cell subsets (dated 2017 in TCRdb). For whole blood analysis, approximately 2.7 ml of peripheral blood was drawn from adult healthy volunteers into Tempus tubes, and RNA was extracted according to the manufacturer's instructions. Libraries were made using 5' RACE. Sequencer: Illumina MiSeq. TCR RNA was reverse transcribed with SuperScript IV using alpha and beta constant region primers for the blood and skin samples. The raw public data were reprocessed by TCRdb itself: fastp quality trimming at Q25, MiXCR clonotype calling, in-frame beta chains only. CDR3 protein duplicates are merged, each entry listing the most common genes and DNA. This sample holds about 22,000 distinct CDR3 sequences; 4% to 4.5% were observed only once. The ten largest account for under 9% of the sample. Receptors were obtained from a male donor in good health.

The CDR3 nucleotides are TGTGCCAGTAGTATAGATCGGATGTCGGGCCAGGGACCCTCCTATGGCTACACCTTC. This encodes CASSIDRMSGQGPSYGYTF. This chain joins TRBV19 and TRBJ1-2; D is perhaps TRBD1 (5 bases). Germline V CDR1 and CDR2: LNHDA, SQIVND (reference sequence). This CDR3 region has 19 residues. The ends were cut back, 0 bases at V and 4 bases at J, with 24 bases in the middle.

This clonotype was seen repeatedly, ten times or more. The J gene is TRBJ1-1, the V gene TRBV5-1, with TRBD1 as a possible D gene (6 bases). The CDR3 totals 14 residues. Per the germline V gene, CDR1 is SGHRS and CDR2 is YFSETQ. V was shortened by 1 base and J by 4 bases, with 11 bases between the two germline ends. In nucleotides, the CDR3 is TGCGCCAGCAGCTTGTGGCAGGGGTCCACTGAAGCTTTCTTT. Protein sequence: CASSLWQGSTEAFF. The full variable domain, completed using reference TRBV5-1 and TRBJ1-1, is KAGVTQTPRYLIKTRGQQVTLSCSPISGHRSVSWYQQTPGQGLQFLFEYFSETQRNKGNFPGRFSGRQFSNSRSEMNVSTLELGDSALYLCASSLWQGSTEAFFGQGTRLTVV.

At least ten counts were recorded for this clonotype. This sequence joins TRBV28 and TRBJ2-5, with no clear D. CDR1 and CDR2 from the germline V gene are MDHEN and SYDVKM. The CDR3 has 13 residues. The V and J ends lost 6 bases and 3 bases respectively, with 11 bases between them. The CDR3: CASSNPNKETQYF. The CDR3 bases are TGTGCCAGCAGCAATCCTAACAAAGAGACCCAGTACTTC.

This clonotype was detected ten times or more. This chain links TRBV3-1 with TRBJ1-5; D uncertain. V lost 5 bases, J lost 7 bases, and 18 bases lay in between. Germline CDR1 is LGHDT and CDR2 is YNNKEL (reference sequence). The CDR3 sequence is 15 residues long. The CDR3 reads CASSADGRPGQPQHF. The CDR3 region has the DNA TGTGCCAGCAGCGCGGATGGCAGGCCGGGGCAGCCCCAGCATTTT.

This clonotype has ten or more counts. V gene TRBV11-2 combines with J gene TRBJ2-3; TRBD2 aligns across 10 bases. V lost 3 bases to trimming and J lost 0 bases; unmatched junction nucleotides: 12. The CDR3 has 19 amino acids. Germline-derived CDR1 and CDR2 are SGHAT and FQNNGV. CDR3 DNA sequence: TGTGCCAGCAGCTTTAGGACTAGCGGTAACCGAGCTAGCACAGATACGCAGTATTTT. Translation gives CASSFRTSGNRASTDTQYF. Drawing the rest from reference TRBV11-2 and TRBJ2-3, the complete variable domain is EAGVAQSPRYKIIEKRQSVAFWCNPISGHATLYWYQQILGQGPKLLIQFQNNGVVDDSQLPKDRFSAERLKGVDSTLKIQPAKLEDSAVYLCASSFRTSGNRASTDTQYFGPGTRLTVL.

The sample holds many counts of this clonotype. The rearrangement joins TRBV18 to TRBJ2-7, with a weak D call TRBD1 (6 bases). The germline V gene encodes CDR1 KGHSH and CDR2 LQKENI. The V gene lost 2 bases and the J gene lost 6 bases, with 14 bases spanning the gap. This CDR3 contains 14 residues. Here the CDR3 reads CASSPYRETSEQYF. CDR3 bases: TGTGCCAGCTCACCATACAGGGAAACCAGCGAGCAGTACTTC.

The table lists this clonotype with many counts. V and J are TRBV12-3 or TRBV12-4 and TRBJ1-3; D not certain. The CDR3 spans 15 residues. The V and J ends lost 2 bases and 0 bases respectively, with 8 bases between them. The CDR3 bases are TGTGCCAGCAGTTTAAGGCCCCACTCTGGAAACACCATATATTTT. It translates to CASSLRPHSGNTIYF.

This clonotype was detected a few times. V and J are TRBV29-1 and TRBJ2-3; 7 nucleotides line up with TRBD1. Germline V gene lookup returns CDR1 SQVTM and CDR2 ANQGSEA. The CDR3 is made up of 16 amino acids. Trimming removed 8 bases from V and 1 base from J; junction bases left unmatched: 15. In DNA form, the CDR3 reads TGCAGCACCCGGTACCCGACAGGGATTGGCACAGATACGCAGTATTTT. The encoded protein is CSTRYPTGIGTDTQYF.

This clonotype showed up many times. The chain combines TRBV18 with TRBJ2-7; 7 nucleotides align to TRBD1. The CDR3 has 14 amino acids. Germline CDR1 KGHSH, CDR2 LQKENI. Trimming at V came to 5 bases and at J to 3 bases, leaving 7 bases not matched to a gene. CDR3 in DNA: TGTGCCAGCTCAACTCCGACAGGGAGCTACGAGCAGTACTTC. This gives the protein CASSTPTGSYEQYF.

There are many counts of this clonotype. V is TRBV4-1 and J is TRBJ2-5, with 8 bases lining up with TRBD2. J lost 6 bases, V lost 0 bases, and 12 bases had no gene match. Germline CDR1 MGHRA, CDR2 YSYEKL. This CDR3 is 17 amino acids long. CDR3 residues: CASSQDSLAGGRKTQYF. DNA for the CDR3: TGCGCCAGCAGCCAAGATAGCTTGGCGGGAGGTCGGAAGACCCAGTACTTC.

This clonotype was counted at least ten times. CDR3 sequence: CASTADREYESGELFF. The CDR3 DNA follows: TGTGCCAGCACCGCGGACAGGGAATATGAGTCCGGGGAGCTGTTTTTT. The rearrangement links TRBV6-2 or TRBV6-3 to TRBJ2-2, with 8 bases lining up with TRBD1. Germline CDR1 reads MNHEY; CDR2 reads SVGEGT. The junction had 13 bases not matched to a gene; V was cut back by 7 bases and J by 6 bases. This CDR3 comprises 16 residues.

This clonotype was picked up many times. This chain links TRBV14 with TRBJ2-5; tentative D call: TRBD1 (5 bases). Germline V gives CDR1 SGHDN, CDR2 FVKESK. The ends were cut back, 0 bases at V and 3 bases at J, with 14 bases in the middle. The CDR3 has 16 amino acids. The CDR3 nucleotides read TGTGCCAGCAGCCAAGATTGGGGCCAGCTAAAAGAGACCCAGTACTTC. Its translation is CASSQDWGQLKETQYF.

The sample holds many counts of this clonotype. The chain couples TRBV5-1 to TRBJ1-3; possible D gene TRBD1, 5 bases. V shed 4 bases and J shed 4 bases, with 9 bases lying between them. This CDR3 has 13 amino acids. Germline values: CDR1 SGHRS, CDR2 YFSETQ. The CDR3 here is CASSQGLGNTIYF. The DNA of the CDR3 is TGCGCCAGCAGCCAGGGATTAGGAAACACCATATATTTT.

This clonotype is categorized as medium-sized. The chain carries TRBV14 and TRBJ2-1; no definite D call. The germline CDR1 and CDR2 sequences are SGHDN and FVKESK. The ends were cut back, 5 bases at V and 8 bases at J, with 13 bases in the middle. This CDR3 is built from 13 residues. The DNA of the CDR3 is TGTGCCAGCAGCGTCACTATAGGGTATGAGCAGTTCTTC. Translating it yields CASSVTIGYEQFF.

Many counts were recorded for this clonotype. This CDR3 reads CASSQDRFTGELFF. The CDR3 DNA reads TGCGCCAGCAGCCAAGATCGCTTCACCGGGGAGCTGTTTTTT. The chain carries TRBV4-3 and TRBJ2-2; D call uncertain. CDR1 is LGHNA and CDR2 is YSLEER in the germline V gene. The CDR3 covers 14 residues. V gave up 0 bases and J gave up 4 bases, with 6 bases separating them.

For this clonotype: A much larger clone sits a single nucleotide away, making a read error possible. The V and J genes are TRBV7-2 and TRBJ2-7, with D hard to call. The CDR3 loop spans 13 amino acids. V shed 5 bases and J shed 6 bases, with 14 bases lying between them. Germline CDR1 SGHTA, CDR2 FQGNSA. DNA for the CDR3: TGTACCAGCAGCAACGGTGTTATTTCCGAGCAGTACTTC. It translates to CTSSNGVISEQYF.

This clonotype was recorded many times. The V and J genes are TRBV20-1 and TRBJ2-3, with D possibly called TRBD1 or TRBD2 (6 bases each). Trimming removed 1 base at V and 2 bases at J, with 10 bases between. The CDR3 sequence is 14 residues long. CDR1 and CDR2 from the germline V gene are DFQATT and SNEGSKA (reference sequence). CDR3 loop: CSARAGAYTDTQYF. The CDR3, as DNA: TGCAGTGCTAGAGCGGGGGCTTACACAGATACGCAGTATTTT.

There are many counts of this clonotype. The chain joins TRBV7-3 to TRBJ2-5; 8 bases agree with TRBD2. Germline V gene lookup returns CDR1 SGHTA and CDR2 FQGTGA. After removal of 5 bases from V and 5 bases from J, the junction contained 13 bases not matched to a gene. This CDR3 region has 16 residues. The CDR3 coding sequence is TGTGCCAGCAGCACCGGGGGGGGCCGGTCCCTGGAGACCCAGTACTTC. Protein: CASSTGGGRSLETQYF.

In its sample, this clonotype was seen many times. The rearrangement uses TRBV15 and TRBJ1-6; 8 bases map to TRBD1. The junction had 4 bases not matched to a gene; V was cut back by 3 bases and J by 9 bases. There are 14 residues in the CDR3. CDR1 is LNHNV and CDR2 is YYDKDF in the germline V gene (reference sequence). Here the CDR3 DNA reads TGTGCCACCAGCAGGGACAGGGACGGTTCACCCCTCCACTTT. Amino acid sequence: CATSRDRDGSPLHF.

At least ten counts were recorded for this clonotype. The rearrangement links TRBV11-2 to TRBJ2-3, with 10 bases fitting TRBD2. CDR3 length: 17 amino acids. Germline lookup yields CDR1 SGHAT and CDR2 FQNNGV. The V segment lost 0 bases and the J segment 6 bases; nucleotides outside the gene matches: 9. Here the CDR3 reads CASSLDLFLAGVDTQYF. The CDR3 nucleotides read TGTGCCAGCAGCTTAGATTTGTTCCTAGCGGGAGTGGATACGCAGTATTTT.

This clonotype has a count of ten or more. The rearrangement joins TRBV6-5 to TRBJ2-7; no firm D call. Trimming removed 5 bases at V and 3 bases at J, with 11 bases between. The CDR3 totals 13 residues. Germline V gene sequence: CDR1 MNHEY, CDR2 SVGAGI. The DNA for the CDR3 is TGTGCCAGCAGTCCCAAAAGTGTCTACGAGCAGTACTTC. Translation: CASSPKSVYEQYF.

This clonotype showed up many times. This chain uses TRBV12-3 or TRBV12-4 with TRBJ2-7; a weak D match, TRBD1 (6 bases). The CDR3 has 13 residues. Trimming took 2 bases from V and 6 from J, leaving 11 bases between them. CDR3 region: CASSLYTGREQYF. CDR3 DNA: TGTGCCAGCAGTTTATATACAGGGCGCGAGCAGTACTTC.

This clonotype came up many times. The CDR3 here is CASSVGQHDEKLFF. The CDR3 coding sequence is TGTGCCAGCAGCGTAGGGCAGCATGATGAAAAACTGTTTTTT. The chain employs TRBV9 and TRBJ1-4; D is undetermined. The germline V gene encodes CDR1 SGDLS and CDR2 YYNGEE. The CDR3 extends over 14 amino acids. V lost 0 bases, J lost 6 bases, and 9 bases lay in between.

There are many counts of this clonotype. The chain links TRBV7-2 to TRBJ1-5; 7 nucleotides agree with TRBD1. Germline CDR1 is SGHTA and CDR2 is FQGNSA. V dropped 5 bases and J dropped 1; count of bases not matched to a gene: 14. CDR3 length: 18 residues. Here the CDR3 reads CASSLSRTGGPSNQPQHF. Here the CDR3 DNA reads TGTGCCAGCAGCCTTTCCCGGACAGGCGGTCCGAGCAATCAGCCCCAGCATTTT.

As regards this clonotype: Compared with germline, one end of the junction differs, possibly owing to a read error. V is TRBV29-1 and J is TRBJ2-5, with D perhaps given as TRBD1 or TRBD2 (5 bases each). CDR1 and CDR2 from the germline V gene are SQVTM and ANQGSEA. The CDR3 covers 8 residues. The CDR3 nucleotides read TGCAGCATACCGGGACCACACTTC. It specifies CSIPGPHF.

Ten or more counts support this clonotype. CDR3 sequence reads: CASSYRGDWSEAFF. The CDR3 DNA is TGTGCCAGCAGTTACCGGGGAGACTGGTCTGAAGCTTTCTTT. The chain recombines TRBV27 with TRBJ1-1; D unclear. This CDR3 comprises 14 residues. Trimming removed 4 bases from V and 6 bases from J, with 15 bases in between. Germline CDR1 is MNHEY and CDR2 is SMNVEV (reference sequence).

This clonotype was detected many times. The genes are TRBV29-1 and TRBJ2-1; D may be TRBD1 (6 bases). Germline V gene lookup returns CDR1 SQVTM and CDR2 ANQGSEA. Trimming removed 0 bases from V and 5 bases from J, with 32 bases in between. The CDR3 totals 21 residues. The CDR3 DNA reads as TGCAGCGTTGAAGATCGGGCCACGTGGGGTGGGGGCGCGAATCTTAACAATGAGCAGTTCTTC. It encodes CSVEDRATWGGGANLNNEQFF.

This clonotype occurred many times. At one end the junction does not follow the germline gene, possibly because of a read error. The J gene is TRBJ1-4, the V gene TRBV7-9; no firm D call. From germline, CDR1 is SEHNR and CDR2 FQNEAQ (reference sequence). This CDR3 has 13 residues. The chain's CDR3 is CASSLDGWEPTEF. In DNA form, the CDR3 reads TGTGCCAGCAGCTTAGATGGATGGGAACCTACGGAATTT.

By its share, this clonotype is medium-sized. This chain joins TRBV3-1 and TRBJ2-7; possibly TRBD1 for D (5 bases). Germline values: CDR1 LGHDT, CDR2 YNNKEL (reference sequence). This CDR3 has 13 amino acids. Trimming removed 4 bases from V and 3 bases from J, with 10 bases in between. As DNA, the CDR3 is TGTGCCAGCAGCCTAGGTAGGGGCTACGAGCAGTACTTC. Amino acid sequence: CASSLGRGYEQYF.

This clonotype appeared many times. V gene TRBV28 combines with J gene TRBJ1-5; a possible D gene is TRBD1 (5 bases). CDR1 is MDHEN and CDR2 is SYDVKM in the germline V gene. Trimming cost V 7 bases and J 1 base, with 11 bases left between them. This CDR3 contains 14 residues. The CDR3 DNA sequence: TGTGCCAGCATCAGGCCAGGGAGCAATCAGCCCCAGCATTTT. Its translation: CASIRPGSNQPQHF.